This T cell receptor beta chain came from a study of blood T cell repertoires in COVID-19. Background on the study: Sample material is recorded as cDNA or gDNA derived from T cells, B-cell-depleted T cells, or PBMCs.

Sequenced by immunoSEQ multiplex PCR; TCRdb stores in-frame clones only, minus some. This sample has fewer than 200,000 clones, with about four fifths found just once. The junction had 7 bases not matched to a gene; V was cut back by 2 bases and J by 6 bases. Germline V gives CDR1 SGHTA, CDR2 FQGNSA. There are 15 residues in the CDR3. The receptor was isolated from a man between 60 and 75 years old with acute or convalescent COVID-19. This rearrangement joins TRBV7-2 to TRBJ1-5; 7 bases are a match to TRBD1. What was sequenced was peripheral blood. In nucleotides, the CDR3 is TGTGCCAGCAGCTTATATGCGACAGGGTTTCAGCCCCAGCATTTT. Protein product: CASSLYATGFQPQHF.